This T cell receptor beta chain was documented in a study of Ad26.COV2.S vaccination and SARS-CoV-2 variants. The overall study: The donor participated in the COV1001 trial, in its Ad26.COV2.S arm. Study-level results: Vaccinated individuals (as opposed to placebo recipients) had higher spike-specific TCR breadth.

Sample treatment: roughly 18 received Ad26.COV2.S at low or high dose, single or two shots; roughly five received placebo; per-sample allocation not given. Vaccine and placebo recipients were sampled on day 63 after the first injection. Germline CDR1 and CDR2: GTSNPN and SVGIG (reference sequence). Trimming cost V 5 bases and J 7 bases; bases outside gene matches: 7. The CDR3 consists of 14 residues. Sequencing was performed with immunoSEQ multiplex PCR; in TCRdb, only in-frame clones are kept and a portion is missing. The sample lists roughly 390,000 clones, about 88% occurring once. In the case of this clone: Its antigen is unknown.

The chain is built from TRBV30 and TRBJ1-6, with 8 bases matching TRBD1. This receptor was obtained from a person between 18 and 60 years old who received the Ad26.COV2.S COVID-19 vaccine or a placebo. The sequences come from peripheral blood, collected in a trial of Ad26.COV2.S vaccine versus placebo. The CDR3 region is CAWSPGQANSPLHF. The DNA for the CDR3 is TGTGCCTGGTCGCCGGGACAGGCCAATTCACCCCTCCACTTT.